A selection of T cell receptor beta chains follows, all from one sample in a study of technical replicates of blood from a handful of donors. Profiling relied on immunoSEQ multiplex PCR, and the TCRdb table lists in-frame clones only, not all of them. In the table there are more than 70,000 clones, around 92% of which are singletons. Sequencing was done on a sample of T cells isolated from PBMCs. The source of these receptors is a human donor in good health. The CDR3 runs from the conserved cysteine through the conserved F or W. The D gene is left open where the match is weak. Size tells how often a clone was seen (once, few, many) or the class of an expanded clone, and some rows leave it out.

TRBD1,14,TRBJ1-1,NA,TRBV29-1,CSVEGERQGLKAFF,TGCAGCGTTGAAGGCGAACGACAGGGCTTAAAAGCTTTCTTT
NA,13,TRBJ1-6,NA,TRBV30,CACLDNRYSPLHF,TGTGCCTGCCTAGATAATCGGTATTCCCCCCTCCACTTT
NA,15,TRBJ2-5,NA,TRBV7-8,CASSRDLGTQETQYF,TGTGCCAGCAGTAGAGATTTGGGGACTCAAGAGACCCAGTACTTC
NA,16,TRBJ2-5,NA,TRBV7-6,CASSLASYTGKETQYF,TGTGCCAGCAGCTTAGCGAGTTACACGGGAAAAGAGACCCAGTACTTC
NA,14,TRBJ1-1,NA,TRBV19,CASISGMMNTEAFF,TGTGCCAGTATAAGCGGGATGATGAACACTGAAGCTTTCTTT
TRBD1,15,TRBJ2-7,NA,TRBV11-2,CASSPRDRPAYEQYF,TGTGCCAGCAGCCCCCGGGACAGGCCGGCCTACGAGCAGTACTTC
TRBD1,15,TRBJ1-2,NA,TRBV5-1,CASSLEVTGVYGYTF,TGCGCCAGCAGCTTGGAGGTGACAGGGGTTTATGGCTACACCTTC
NA,14,TRBJ1-3,NA,TRBV2,CASSTRAGGNTIYF,TGTGCCAGCAGCACCCGAGCGGGGGGAAACACCATATATTTT
NA,16,TRBJ2-1,NA,TRBV4-1,CASSQVGSLSYNEQFF,TGCGCCAGCAGCCAAGTCGGGTCACTTTCCTACAATGAGCAGTTCTTC
TRBD2,13,TRBJ2-7,NA,TRBV10-3,CAISRSGTYEQYF,TGTGCCATCAGCCGTAGCGGGACGTACGAGCAGTACTTC
TRBD1,14,TRBJ1-4,NA,TRBV5-4,CASSTTGGGEKLFF,TGTGCCAGCAGCACCACAGGGGGCGGGGAAAAACTGTTTTTT
TRBD2,14,TRBJ2-5,NA,TRBV9,CASSAGLAEETQYF,TGTGCCAGCAGCGCTGGACTAGCGGAAGAGACCCAGTACTTC
TRBD1,14,TRBJ1-1,NA,TRBV7-9,CASSLRQGLTEAFF,TGTGCCAGCAGCTTGCGACAGGGTCTGACTGAAGCTTTCTTT
NA,13,TRBJ2-1,few,TRBV27,CASSQADYNEQFF,TGTGCCAGCAGTCAGGCTGACTACAATGAGCAGTTCTTC
NA,18,TRBJ2-7,NA,TRBV15,CATSRDSDFGAGTYEQYF,TGTGCCACCAGCAGAGATTCCGACTTCGGGGCGGGGACCTACGAGCAGTACTTC
NA,11,TRBJ1-1,NA,TRBV6-5,CASSQGPEAFF,TGTGCCAGCAGTCAGGGCCCTGAAGCTTTCTTT
TRBD1,14,TRBJ2-1,NA,TRBV19,CASSIQDRGFEQFF,TGTGCCAGTAGCATCCAGGACAGGGGATTTGAGCAGTTCTTC
TRBD1,15,TRBJ2-2,NA,TRBV6-5,CASSPTGTVSGELFF,TGTGCCAGCAGCCCAACTGGGACAGTATCCGGGGAGCTGTTTTTT
NA,14,TRBJ2-7,NA,TRBV5-6,CASSKTGFAYEQYF,TGTGCCAGCAGCAAAACAGGGTTTGCCTACGAGCAGTACTTC
NA,15,TRBJ1-4,NA,TRBV11-2,CASSSRQKTNEKLFF,TGTGCCAGCAGCTCCAGACAGAAAACAAATGAAAAACTGTTTTTT
NA,16,TRBJ1-1,NA,TRBV2,CASIVDTGSMNTEAFF,TGTGCCAGCATAGTCGATACAGGTAGTATGAACACTGAAGCTTTCTTT
NA,14,TRBJ2-1,NA,TRBV10-1,CASSPSGGAEEQFF,TGCGCCAGCAGTCCCTCTGGGGGGGCCGAGGAGCAGTTCTTC
NA,17,TRBJ1-4,NA,TRBV6-1,CASSELFREEVNEKLFF,TGTGCCAGCAGTGAATTGTTTAGGGAGGAGGTTAACGAAAAACTGTTTTTT
NA,14,TRBJ2-4,NA,TRBV21-1,CASSDTGGRNIQYF,TGTGCCAGCAGCGATACAGGGGGGAGGAACATTCAGTACTTC
NA,15,TRBJ2-2,NA,TRBV9,CASSPTVRNTGELFF,TGTGCCAGCAGCCCCACCGTCAGGAACACCGGGGAGCTGTTTTTT
NA,14,TRBJ1-5,NA,TRBV4-1,CASSHVGSNQPQHF,TGCGCCAGCAGCCACGTCGGGAGCAATCAGCCCCAGCATTTT
TRBD1,15,TRBJ1-2,once,TRBV28,CASSQPPDRVNGYTF,TGTGCCAGCAGCCAACCCCCGGACAGGGTTAATGGCTACACCTTC
TRBD1,12,TRBJ1-1,NA,TRBV9,CASSVRDREKIF,TGTGCCAGCAGCGTTCGGGACAGGGAGAAGATCTTT
NA,12,TRBJ1-2,NA,TRBV30,CAWSVGGYGYTF,TGTGCCTGGAGTGTAGGGGGCTATGGCTACACCTTC
TRBD1,14,TRBJ1-1,few,TRBV30,CAWSDRGRRTEAFF,TGTGCCTGGAGTGACAGGGGGCGTCGAACTGAAGCTTTCTTT
TRBD2,15,TRBJ2-2,NA,TRBV27,CASSLRLAGAGELFF,TGTGCCAGCAGTTTACGACTAGCGGGGGCCGGGGAGCTGTTTTTT
TRBD1,16,TRBJ2-7,NA,TRBV18,CASSRDSPSQDSKQYF,TGTGCCAGCTCGAGGGACAGTCCTAGCCAAGATAGTAAGCAGTACTTC
NA,14,TRBJ2-5,NA,TRBV2,CASSGGRFQETQYF,TGTGCCAGCAGTGGGGGCAGATTCCAAGAGACCCAGTACTTC
NA,15,TRBJ1-4,NA,TRBV7-6,CASSPTVGGDEKLFF,TGTGCCAGCAGCCCCACTGTAGGGGGTGATGAAAAACTGTTTTTT
TRBD2,15,TRBJ2-5,NA,TRBV2,CASRPKTSGKETQYF,TGTGCCAGCAGGCCCAAGACTAGCGGGAAGGAGACCCAGTACTTC
NA,13,TRBJ1-2,NA,TRBV7-2,CASSQAGVEGYTF,TGTGCCAGCAGCCAAGCAGGGGTCGAGGGCTACACCTTC
NA,16,TRBJ2-7,NA,TRBV11-2,CASSLEMGGLVYEQYF,TGTGCCAGCAGCTTAGAAATGGGGGGGCTTGTCTACGAGCAGTACTTC
TRBD1,18,TRBJ2-7,NA,TRBV7-9,CASSLYVSIGTGGNEQYF,TGTGCCAGCAGCTTATATGTATCAATAGGGACAGGCGGGAACGAGCAGTACTTC
NA,13,TRBJ1-2,NA,TRBV6-5,CASSYSSIVGYTF,TGTGCCAGCAGTTACTCGAGTATAGTCGGCTACACCTTC
TRBD2,17,TRBJ2-7,NA,TRBV5-4,CASSFAGLAASSYEQYF,TGTGCCAGCAGCTTCGCGGGACTAGCGGCCTCTTCCTACGAGCAGTACTTC
NA,14,TRBJ1-1,few,TRBV7-9,CASSLVGRGPEAFF,TGTGCCAGCAGCTTAGTTGGGCGGGGGCCTGAAGCTTTCTTT
TRBD2,15,TRBJ2-3,NA,TRBV11-3,CASSLGLAVADTQYF,TGTGCCAGCAGCCTAGGGCTAGCGGTCGCAGATACGCAGTATTTT
NA,17,TRBJ1-1,NA,TRBV15,CATSRARQVGLDTEAFF,TGTGCCACCAGCAGAGCCCGACAGGTGGGCTTGGACACTGAAGCTTTCTTT
NA,13,TRBJ1-5,NA,TRBV19,CASSIGPHVPQHF,TGTGCCAGTAGTATAGGGCCCCATGTGCCCCAGCATTTT
NA,13,TRBJ1-2,once,TRBV7-9,CASSLVGGYGYTF,TGTGCCAGCAGCTTAGTGGGCGGGTATGGCTACACCTTC
NA,12,TRBJ2-3,NA,TRBV7-9,CASSPGVSAQYF,TGTGCCAGCAGCCCGGGGGTTTCCGCGCAGTATTTT